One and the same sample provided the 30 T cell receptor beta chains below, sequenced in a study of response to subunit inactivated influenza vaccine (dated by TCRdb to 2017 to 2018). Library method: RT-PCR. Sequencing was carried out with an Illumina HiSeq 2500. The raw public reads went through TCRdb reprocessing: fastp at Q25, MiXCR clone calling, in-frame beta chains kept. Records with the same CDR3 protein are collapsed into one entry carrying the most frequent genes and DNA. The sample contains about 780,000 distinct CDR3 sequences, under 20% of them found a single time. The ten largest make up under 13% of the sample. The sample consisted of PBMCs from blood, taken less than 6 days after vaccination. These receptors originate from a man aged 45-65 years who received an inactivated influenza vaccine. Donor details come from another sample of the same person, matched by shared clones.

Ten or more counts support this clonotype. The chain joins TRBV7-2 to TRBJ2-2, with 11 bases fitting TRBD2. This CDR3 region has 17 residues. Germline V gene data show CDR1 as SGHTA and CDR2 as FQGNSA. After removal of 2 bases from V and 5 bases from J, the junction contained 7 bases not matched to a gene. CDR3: CASSLLAGGGVTGELFF. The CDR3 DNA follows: TGTGCCAGCAGCTTACTAGCGGGAGGAGGTGTTACCGGGGAGCTGTTTTTT.

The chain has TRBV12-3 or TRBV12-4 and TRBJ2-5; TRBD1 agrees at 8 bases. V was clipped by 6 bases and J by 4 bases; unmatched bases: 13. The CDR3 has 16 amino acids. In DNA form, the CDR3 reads TGTGCCAGCAGGCACGCGCGGGGCAGGGGGCCAGAGACCCAGTACTTC. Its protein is CASRHARGRGPETQYF.

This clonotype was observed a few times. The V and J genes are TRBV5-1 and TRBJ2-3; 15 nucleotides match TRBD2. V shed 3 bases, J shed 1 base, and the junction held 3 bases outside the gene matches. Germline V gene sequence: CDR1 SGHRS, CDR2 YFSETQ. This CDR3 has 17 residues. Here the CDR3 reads CASSWTSGRARTDTQYF. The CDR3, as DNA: TGCGCCAGCAGCTGGACTAGCGGGAGGGCCCGCACAGATACGCAGTATTTT.

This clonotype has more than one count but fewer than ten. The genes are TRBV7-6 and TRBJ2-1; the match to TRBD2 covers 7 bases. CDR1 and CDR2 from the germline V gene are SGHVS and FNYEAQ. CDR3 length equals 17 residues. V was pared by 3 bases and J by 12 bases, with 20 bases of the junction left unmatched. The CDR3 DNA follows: TGTGCCAGCAGCTTGTCGAGGGAGGGAGAGCTTGTTTGGGGGCAGTTCTTC. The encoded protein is CASSLSREGELVWGQFF.

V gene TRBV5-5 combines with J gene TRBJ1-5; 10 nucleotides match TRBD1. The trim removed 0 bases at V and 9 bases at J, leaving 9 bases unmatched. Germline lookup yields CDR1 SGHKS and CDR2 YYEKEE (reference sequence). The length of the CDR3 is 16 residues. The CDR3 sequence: CASSLDTGTGAWPQHF. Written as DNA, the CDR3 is TGTGCCAGCAGCTTGGACACCGGGACAGGGGCATGGCCCCAGCATTTT.

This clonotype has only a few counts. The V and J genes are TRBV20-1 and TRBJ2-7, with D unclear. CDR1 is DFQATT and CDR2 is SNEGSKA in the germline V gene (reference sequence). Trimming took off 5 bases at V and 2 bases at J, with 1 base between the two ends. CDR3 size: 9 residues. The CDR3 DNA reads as TGCAGTGCTCCCTACGAGCAGTACTTC. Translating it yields CSAPYEQYF.

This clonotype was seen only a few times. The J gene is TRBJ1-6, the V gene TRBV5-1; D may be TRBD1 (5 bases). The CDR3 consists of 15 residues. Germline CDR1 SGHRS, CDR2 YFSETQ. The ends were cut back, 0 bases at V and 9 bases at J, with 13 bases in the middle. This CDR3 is CASSLGQGGVSPLHF. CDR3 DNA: TGCGCCAGCAGCTTGGGGCAGGGTGGGGTTTCACCCCTCCACTTT.

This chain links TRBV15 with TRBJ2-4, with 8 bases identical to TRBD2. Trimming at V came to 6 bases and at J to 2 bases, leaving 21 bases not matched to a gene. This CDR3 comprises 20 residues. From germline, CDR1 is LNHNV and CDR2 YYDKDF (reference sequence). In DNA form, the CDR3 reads TGTGCCACCAGAAATGAGATTGCTACTGGCGGGGGGATGTCCAAAAACATTCAGTACTTC. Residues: CATRNEIATGGGMSKNIQYF.

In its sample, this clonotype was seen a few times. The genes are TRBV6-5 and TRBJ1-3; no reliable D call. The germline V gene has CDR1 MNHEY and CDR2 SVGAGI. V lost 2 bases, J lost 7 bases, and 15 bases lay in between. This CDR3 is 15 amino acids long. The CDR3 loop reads CASSYGLSEGNTIYF. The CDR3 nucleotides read TGTGCCAGCAGTTACGGACTATCCGAGGGTAACACCATATATTTT.

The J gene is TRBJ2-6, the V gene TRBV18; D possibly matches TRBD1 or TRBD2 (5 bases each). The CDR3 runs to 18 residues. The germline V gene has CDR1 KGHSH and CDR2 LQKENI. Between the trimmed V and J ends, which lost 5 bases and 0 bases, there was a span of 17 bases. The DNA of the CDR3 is TGTGCCAGCTCAGCGACCGGGACGGGAAGCTCTGGGGCCAACGTCCTGACTTTC. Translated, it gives CASSATGTGSSGANVLTF.

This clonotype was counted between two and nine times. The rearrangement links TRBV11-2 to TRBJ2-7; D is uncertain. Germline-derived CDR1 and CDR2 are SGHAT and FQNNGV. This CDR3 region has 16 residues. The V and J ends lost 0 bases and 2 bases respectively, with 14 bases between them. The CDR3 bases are TGTGCCAGCAGCTTAGATAGCCTAGAAAGAACCTACGAGCAGTACTTC. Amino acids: CASSLDSLERTYEQYF.

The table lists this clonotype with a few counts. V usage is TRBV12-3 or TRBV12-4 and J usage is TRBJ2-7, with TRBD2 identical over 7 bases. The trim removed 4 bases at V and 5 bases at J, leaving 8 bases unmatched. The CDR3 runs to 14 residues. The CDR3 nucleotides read TGTGCCAGCAGTTACGGACTAGTGGGAAACGAGCAGTACTTC. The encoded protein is CASSYGLVGNEQYF.

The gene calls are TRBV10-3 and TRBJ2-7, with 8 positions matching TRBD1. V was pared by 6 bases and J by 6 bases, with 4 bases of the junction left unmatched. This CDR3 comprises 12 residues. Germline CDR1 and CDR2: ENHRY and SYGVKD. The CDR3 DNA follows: TGTGCCATCAGACGACAGGGGCCCGAGCAGTACTTC. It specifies CAIRRQGPEQYF.

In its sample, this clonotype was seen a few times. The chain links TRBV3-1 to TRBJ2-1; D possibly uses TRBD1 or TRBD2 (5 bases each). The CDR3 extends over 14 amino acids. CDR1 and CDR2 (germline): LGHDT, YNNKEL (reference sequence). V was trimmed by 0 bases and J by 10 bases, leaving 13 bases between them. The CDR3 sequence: CASSQDWDLEEQFF. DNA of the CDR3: TGTGCCAGCAGCCAAGATTGGGACCTCGAAGAGCAGTTCTTC.

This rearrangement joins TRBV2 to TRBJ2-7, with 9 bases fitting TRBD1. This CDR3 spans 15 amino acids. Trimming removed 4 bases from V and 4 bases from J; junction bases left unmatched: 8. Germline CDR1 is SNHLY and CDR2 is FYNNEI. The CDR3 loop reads CASSGPGQGRYEQYF. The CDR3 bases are TGTGCCAGCAGTGGTCCGGGACAGGGAAGATACGAGCAGTACTTC. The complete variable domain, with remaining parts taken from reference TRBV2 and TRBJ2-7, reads EPEVTQTPSHQVTQMGQEVILRCVPISNHLYFYWYRQILGQKVEFLVSFYNNEISEKSEIFDDQFSVERPDGSNFTLKIRSTKLEDSAMYFCASSGPGQGRYEQYFGPGTRLTVT.

CDR3 in DNA: TGTGCCAGCAGGACGGACAGGGGGCCTGAAAAACTGTTTTTT. It is translated as CASRTDRGPEKLFF. The chain employs TRBV7-9 and TRBJ1-4; TRBD1 matches 11 bases. J was trimmed by 7 bases and V by 6 bases; bases with no gene match: 4. This CDR3 is built from 14 residues. Per the germline V gene, CDR1 is SEHNR and CDR2 is FQNEAQ (reference sequence). The entire variable domain, with the rest obtained from reference TRBV7-9 and TRBJ1-4, is as follows: DTGVSQNPRHKITKRGQNVTFRCDPISEHNRLYWYRQTLGQGPEFLTYFQNEAQLEKSRLLSDRFSAERPKGSFSTLEIQRTEQGDSAMYLCASRTDRGPEKLFFGSGTQLSVL.

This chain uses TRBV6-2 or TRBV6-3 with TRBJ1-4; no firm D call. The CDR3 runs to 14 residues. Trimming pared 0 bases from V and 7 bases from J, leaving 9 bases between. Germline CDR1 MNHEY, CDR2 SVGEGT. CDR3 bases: TGTGCCAGCAGTTACTCACCATCTGCTGAAAAACTGTTTTTT. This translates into CASSYSPSAEKLFF.

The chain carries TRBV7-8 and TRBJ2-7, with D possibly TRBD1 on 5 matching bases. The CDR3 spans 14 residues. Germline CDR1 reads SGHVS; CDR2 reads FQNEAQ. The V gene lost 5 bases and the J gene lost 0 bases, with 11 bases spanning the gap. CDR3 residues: CASSHGHSSYEQYF. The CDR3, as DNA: TGTGCCAGCAGCCATGGACATTCCTCCTACGAGCAGTACTTC.

CDR3 in amino acids: CASKRTEAYNEQFF. CDR3 nucleotides: TGTGCCAGCAAAAGGACGGAGGCCTACAATGAGCAGTTCTTC. The chain has TRBV3-1 and TRBJ2-1, with a possible D match to TRBD2 (5 bases). Germline V gene sequence: CDR1 LGHDT, CDR2 YNNKEL (reference sequence). The CDR3 is made up of 14 amino acids. V was trimmed by 7 bases and J by 2 bases, leaving 12 bases between them.

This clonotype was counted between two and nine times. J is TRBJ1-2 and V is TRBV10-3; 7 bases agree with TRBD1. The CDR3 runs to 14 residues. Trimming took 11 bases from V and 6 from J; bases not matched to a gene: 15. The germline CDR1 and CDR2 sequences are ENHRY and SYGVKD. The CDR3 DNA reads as TGTGCCTTGCAAACGCAGGGGGGCGCAGATGGCTACACCTTC. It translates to CALQTQGGADGYTF.

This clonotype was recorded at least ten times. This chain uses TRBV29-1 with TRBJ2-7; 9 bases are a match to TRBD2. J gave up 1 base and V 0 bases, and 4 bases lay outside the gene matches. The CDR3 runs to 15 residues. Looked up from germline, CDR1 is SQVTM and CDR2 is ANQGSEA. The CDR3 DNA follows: TGCAGCGTTGAAGATAGCACTAGCGGGTCCTACGAGCAGTACTTC. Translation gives CSVEDSTSGSYEQYF.

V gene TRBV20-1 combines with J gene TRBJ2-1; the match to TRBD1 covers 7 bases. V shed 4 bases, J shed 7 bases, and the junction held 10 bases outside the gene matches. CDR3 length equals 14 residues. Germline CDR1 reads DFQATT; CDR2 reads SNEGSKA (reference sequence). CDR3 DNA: TGCAGTGCTACTGAAGGTGCCAGGGGGAATGAGCAGTTCTTC. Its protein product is CSATEGARGNEQFF.

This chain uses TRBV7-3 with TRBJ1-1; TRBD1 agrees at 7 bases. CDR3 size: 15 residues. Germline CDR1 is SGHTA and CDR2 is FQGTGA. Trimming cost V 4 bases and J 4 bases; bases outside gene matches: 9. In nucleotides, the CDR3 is TGTGCCAGCAGCTCCCGACCAGGGGGGCGCACTGAAGCTTTCTTT. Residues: CASSSRPGGRTEAFF.

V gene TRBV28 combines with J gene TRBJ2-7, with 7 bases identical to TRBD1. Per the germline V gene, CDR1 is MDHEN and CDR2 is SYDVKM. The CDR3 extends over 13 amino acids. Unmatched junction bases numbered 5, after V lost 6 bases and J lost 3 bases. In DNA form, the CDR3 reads TGTGCCAGCAGCGTAGGGGGCTTCTACGAGCAGTACTTC. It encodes CASSVGGFYEQYF.

CDR3 protein: CASSLTRTGGQPQHF. For the CDR3, the DNA is TGTGCCAGCAGCTTGACCCGGACAGGGGGTCAGCCCCAGCATTTT. The chain couples TRBV7-2 to TRBJ1-5; TRBD1 agrees at 10 bases. The V and J ends lost 3 bases and 6 bases, in that order; junction bases with no gene match: 5. Germline loops: CDR1 SGHTA, CDR2 FQGNSA. The CDR3 covers 15 residues.

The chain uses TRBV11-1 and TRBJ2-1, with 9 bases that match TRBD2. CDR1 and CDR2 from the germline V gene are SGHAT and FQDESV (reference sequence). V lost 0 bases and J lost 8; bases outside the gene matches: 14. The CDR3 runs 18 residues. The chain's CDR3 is CASSLALLRSGGYYEQFF. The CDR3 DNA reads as TGTGCCAGCAGCTTAGCGCTACTTCGCAGCGGGGGGTATTATGAGCAGTTCTTC.

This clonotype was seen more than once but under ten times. The CDR3 region is CSARSVSGRAGNEQFF. CDR3 coding DNA: TGCAGTGCTAGAAGTGTTAGCGGGAGGGCCGGCAATGAGCAGTTCTTC. The chain links TRBV20-1 to TRBJ2-1; 11 bases map to TRBD2. V trimming: 2 bases; J trimming: 6 bases; junction bases outside the gene matches: 9. CDR3 size: 16 residues. The V gene's germline CDR1 is DFQATT and CDR2 SNEGSKA (reference sequence).

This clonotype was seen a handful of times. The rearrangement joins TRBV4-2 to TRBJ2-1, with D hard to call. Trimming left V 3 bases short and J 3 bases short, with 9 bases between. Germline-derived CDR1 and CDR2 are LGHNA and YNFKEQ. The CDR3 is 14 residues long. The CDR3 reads CASSHVQDYNEQFF. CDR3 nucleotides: TGTGCCAGCAGCCATGTCCAGGACTACAATGAGCAGTTCTTC.

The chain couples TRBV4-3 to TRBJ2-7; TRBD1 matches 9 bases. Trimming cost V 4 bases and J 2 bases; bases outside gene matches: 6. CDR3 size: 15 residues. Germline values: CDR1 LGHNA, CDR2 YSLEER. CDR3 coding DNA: TGCGCCAGCAGCCCCAGGACAGGGGTGGCCTACGAGCAGTACTTC. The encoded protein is CASSPRTGVAYEQYF.

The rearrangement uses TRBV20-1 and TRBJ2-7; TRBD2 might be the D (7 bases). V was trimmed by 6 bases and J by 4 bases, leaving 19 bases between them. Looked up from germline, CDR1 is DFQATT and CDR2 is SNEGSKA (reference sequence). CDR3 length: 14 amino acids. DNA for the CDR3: TGCAGTGCCTGGAGGGGGGGGGCCGGGTACGAGCAGTACTTC. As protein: CSAWRGGAGYEQYF.